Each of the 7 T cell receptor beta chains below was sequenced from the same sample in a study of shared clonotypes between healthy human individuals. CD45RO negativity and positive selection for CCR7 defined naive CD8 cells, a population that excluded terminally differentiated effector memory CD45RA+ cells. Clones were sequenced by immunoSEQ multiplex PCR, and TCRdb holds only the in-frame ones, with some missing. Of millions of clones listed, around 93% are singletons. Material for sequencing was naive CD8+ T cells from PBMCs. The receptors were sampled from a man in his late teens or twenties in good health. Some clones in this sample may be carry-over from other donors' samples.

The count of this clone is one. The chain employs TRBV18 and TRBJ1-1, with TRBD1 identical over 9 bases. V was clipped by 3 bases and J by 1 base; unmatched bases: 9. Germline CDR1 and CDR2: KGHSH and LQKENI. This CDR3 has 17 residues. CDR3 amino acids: CASSPLLQGAANTEAFF. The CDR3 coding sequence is TGTGCCAGCTCACCTTTACTACAGGGGGCAGCGAACACTGAAGCTTTCTTT.

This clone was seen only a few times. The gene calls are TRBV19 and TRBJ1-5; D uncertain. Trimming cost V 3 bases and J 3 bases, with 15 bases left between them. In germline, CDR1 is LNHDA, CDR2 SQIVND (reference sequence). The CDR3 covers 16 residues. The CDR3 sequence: CASSMKGPYPNQPQHF. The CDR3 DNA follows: TGTGCCAGTAGTATGAAAGGGCCCTACCCCAATCAGCCCCAGCATTTT.

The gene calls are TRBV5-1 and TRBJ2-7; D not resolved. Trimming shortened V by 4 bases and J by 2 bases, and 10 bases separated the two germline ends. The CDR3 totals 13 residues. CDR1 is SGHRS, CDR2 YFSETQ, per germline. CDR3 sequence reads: CASSQDGPYEQYF. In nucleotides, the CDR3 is TGCGCCAGCAGCCAGGACGGCCCCTACGAGCAGTACTTC.

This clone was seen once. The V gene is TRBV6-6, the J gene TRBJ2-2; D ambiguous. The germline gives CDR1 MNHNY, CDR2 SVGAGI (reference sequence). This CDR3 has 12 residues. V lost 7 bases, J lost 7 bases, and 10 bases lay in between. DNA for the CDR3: TGTGCCAGCACCCCGGCAGGCGGGGAGCTGTTTTTT. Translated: CASTPAGGELFF.

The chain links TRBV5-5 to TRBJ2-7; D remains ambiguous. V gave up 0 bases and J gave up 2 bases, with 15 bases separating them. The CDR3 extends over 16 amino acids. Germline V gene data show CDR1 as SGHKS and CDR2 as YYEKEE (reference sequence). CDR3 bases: TGTGCCAGCAGCTTGGCCTTGCAGGTGGGAACCTACGAGCAGTACTTC. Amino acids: CASSLALQVGTYEQYF.

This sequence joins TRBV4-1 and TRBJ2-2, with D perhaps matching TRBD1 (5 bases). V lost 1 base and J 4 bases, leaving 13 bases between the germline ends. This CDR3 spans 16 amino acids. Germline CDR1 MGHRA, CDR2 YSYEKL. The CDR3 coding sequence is TGCGCCAGCAGCCAAGTGAGGACAAGCTCCACCGGGGAGCTGTTTTTT. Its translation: CASSQVRTSSTGELFF.

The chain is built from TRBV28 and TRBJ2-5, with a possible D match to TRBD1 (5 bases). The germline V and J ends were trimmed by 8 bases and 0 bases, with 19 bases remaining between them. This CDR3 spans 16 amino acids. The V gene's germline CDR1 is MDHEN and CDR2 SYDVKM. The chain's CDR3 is CASLGQGLYYQETQYF. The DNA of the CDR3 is TGTGCCAGCCTCGGGCAGGGCCTCTATTACCAAGAGACCCAGTACTTC.